This TCR beta chain is from a study of cytomegalovirus exposure and HLA in healthy donors. In its sample, this clone was seen a few times. Its target is not known. The study's findings and limits: In vitro experiments confirmed that a few CMV-associated chains were specific for CMV antigens.

The V gene lost 7 bases and the J gene lost 5 bases, with 14 bases spanning the gap. The CDR3 is 13 amino acids. CDR1 is SNHLY and CDR2 is FYNNEI in the germline V gene. Both 60 Vbeta primers and 13 Jbeta primers went into the PCR. Method: immunoSEQ multiplex PCR; TCRdb's copy keeps in-frame clones and lacks some. The sample lists 100,000 to 150,000 clones; around 80% were seen once. The TCR comes from a boy aged 2-9 years in good health and CMV-seronegative. The specimen was PBMCs. The chain couples TRBV2 to TRBJ1-1; D unresolved. CDR3 loop: CASTQVGYTEAFF. As DNA, the CDR3 is TGTGCCAGCACCCAGGTGGGCTATACTGAAGCTTTCTTT.